These 19 T cell receptor beta chains originate from one sample sequenced in a study of T-cell memory formation after mild COVID-19. One entry per CDR3 protein, called by TCRdb with MiXCR from the 5' RACE reads. The sample carries roughly 320,000 distinct CDR3 sequences, around 28% recorded once. Sequenced material: PBMCs or a T cell subset sorted from them (not recorded which). The origin of the receptors is an adult woman who had mild COVID-19 (a few samples of this study predate the infection). Cell type and time point are not known.

The V call is TRBV24-1, the J call TRBJ2-7, with 10 bases that match TRBD1. The germline CDR1 and CDR2 sequences are KGHDR and SFDVKD. V dropped 5 bases and J dropped 5; count of bases not matched to a gene: 5. The CDR3 is 14 residues long. The CDR3 loop reads CATSGGTGVNEQYF. CDR3 DNA sequence: TGTGCCACCAGTGGAGGGACAGGGGTTAACGAGCAGTACTTC.

This sequence joins TRBV29-1 and TRBJ2-1; no definite D call. Germline loops: CDR1 SQVTM, CDR2 ANQGSEA. Trimming pared 6 bases from V and 5 bases from J, leaving 11 bases between. The CDR3 is made up of 12 amino acids. The CDR3 spells CSVDASDNEQFF. In DNA, the CDR3 is TGCAGCGTCGACGCATCCGACAATGAGCAGTTCTTC.

The V and J genes are TRBV4-2 and TRBJ2-3; D tentatively fits TRBD1 or TRBD2 (6 bases each). Germline V CDR1 and CDR2: LGHNA, YNFKEQ. This CDR3 contains 15 residues. The germline V and J ends were trimmed by 0 bases and 4 bases, with 11 bases remaining between them. CDR3 nucleotides: TGTGCCAGCAGCCAAGAAGGGGGGTCAGCAGATACGCAGTATTTT. This sequence encodes CASSQEGGSADTQYF.

This rearrangement joins TRBV30 to TRBJ1-2; D unclear. The CDR3 has 13 amino acids. Deletions cut 4 bases from V and 8 bases from J, with 17 bases between. CDR1 is GTSNPN, CDR2 SVGIG, per germline (reference sequence). The CDR3 DNA reads TGTGCCTGGACCCCATCCACGACCGAGGGCTACACCTTC. This gives the protein CAWTPSTTEGYTF. Variable domain in full (rest from reference TRBV30 and TRBJ1-2): SQTIHQWPATLVQPVGSPLSLECTVEGTSNPNLYWYRQAAGRGLQLLFYSVGIGQISSEVPQNLSASRPQDRQFILSSKKLLLSDSGFYLCAWTPSTTEGYTFGSGTRLTVV.

The sample holds a few counts of this clonotype. The chain is built from TRBV20-1 and TRBJ2-5, with D hard to call. CDR3 length: 14 amino acids. Per the germline V gene, CDR1 is DFQATT and CDR2 is SNEGSKA (reference sequence). V lost 4 bases, J lost 4 bases, and 16 bases lay in between. The CDR3 DNA sequence: TGCAGTGCTATTGTGAGGATCCGACGAGAGACCCAGTACTTC. Translating gives CSAIVRIRRETQYF.

This clonotype was recorded a few times. The chain combines TRBV9 with TRBJ2-3, with D possibly TRBD2 on 6 matching bases. The germline gives CDR1 SGDLS, CDR2 YYNGEE. The CDR3 is 15 amino acids. V shed 0 bases and J shed 1 base, with 9 bases lying between them. CDR3 in DNA: TGTGCCAGCAGCGTAGGGGCTAGCGGCACAGATACGCAGTATTTT. Translating gives CASSVGASGTDTQYF.

The chain recombines TRBV5-6 with TRBJ2-1; TRBD1 matches 9 bases. The CDR3 loop spans 16 amino acids. V trimming: 1 base; J trimming: 0 bases; junction bases outside the gene matches: 2. Germline CDR1 and CDR2: SGHDT and YYEEEE. The CDR3 sequence is CASSLRDRASYNEQFF. DNA of the CDR3: TGTGCCAGCAGCTTGCGGGACAGGGCCTCCTACAATGAGCAGTTCTTC.

This clonotype was observed a few times. V is TRBV12-3 or TRBV12-4 and J is TRBJ2-1, with 9 bases lining up with TRBD1. Losses at the gene ends were 4 bases for V and 0 bases for J; bases not matched to a gene: 13. This CDR3 has 19 residues. CDR3 coding DNA: TGTGCCAGCAGTTCCCCGGGACAGGGTCTGAGTACCTCCTACAATGAGCAGTTCTTC. This translates into CASSSPGQGLSTSYNEQFF.

Many counts were recorded for this clonotype. A read error may account for a junction end that differs from germline. V gene TRBV5-1 combines with J gene TRBJ2-7; weak D call: TRBD1 (6 bases). Germline V gene sequence: CDR1 SGHRS, CDR2 YFSETQ. CDR3 length equals 13 residues. CDR3 DNA: TGTGCCAGCAGCTCCGGACAGTCCTACGAGCAGTACTTC. This translates into CASSSGQSYEQYF. Filled out from reference TRBV5-1 and TRBJ2-7, the complete variable domain reads KAGVTQTPRYLIKTRGQQVTLSCSPISGHRSVSWYQQTPGQGLQFLFEYFSETQRNKGNFPGRFSGRQFSNSRSEMNVSTLELGDSALYLCASSSGQSYEQYFGPGTRLTVT.

J is TRBJ1-1 and V is TRBV6-6, with a possible D match to TRBD1 (5 bases). The V gene's germline CDR1 is MNHNY and CDR2 SVGAGI (reference sequence). The CDR3 extends over 15 amino acids. V was pared by 1 base and J by 7 bases, with 16 bases between. CDR3 amino acids: CASSYLRPAQGEAFF. CDR3 nucleotide sequence: TGTGCCAGCAGTTACTTGAGACCAGCGCAGGGTGAAGCTTTCTTT.

V is TRBV29-1 and J is TRBJ2-1; D gene unclear. The CDR3 covers 12 residues. Germline CDR1 and CDR2: SQVTM and ANQGSEA. V lost 6 bases, J lost 4 bases, and 10 bases lay in between. CDR3 coding DNA: TGCAGCGTAGGCCCAGGATACAATGAGCAGTTCTTC. Translation gives CSVGPGYNEQFF.

This chain connects TRBV6-2 or TRBV6-3 to TRBJ2-1, with 7 bases that match TRBD2. Trimming took 5 bases from V and 7 from J; bases not matched to a gene: 11. Germline loops: CDR1 MNHEY, CDR2 SVGEGT. The CDR3 totals 15 residues. The CDR3 DNA reads TGTGCCAGCAGTAAAGCGGGCCGCGGGGGAAATGAGCAGTTCTTC. Protein sequence: CASSKAGRGGNEQFF.

The table lists this clonotype with a few counts. The chain links TRBV29-1 to TRBJ2-7; D assignment may be TRBD1 or TRBD2 (5 bases each). Germline assignment: CDR1 SQVTM and CDR2 ANQGSEA. With 5 bases removed from V and 6 bases from J, the gap between germline ends came to 17 bases. The CDR3 has 13 residues. CDR3 DNA: TGCAGCGTTTCGTGGGTAGAGGGGAGCGAGCAGTACTTC. As protein: CSVSWVEGSEQYF.

This clonotype was detected many times. DNA for the CDR3: TGTGCCAGCTCAGTGGGGGCCAACTACGAGCAGTACTTC. It codes for CASSVGANYEQYF. This chain uses TRBV18 with TRBJ2-7; D perhaps matches TRBD1 (6 bases). Deletions cut 5 bases from V and 3 bases from J, with 11 bases between. The germline CDR1 and CDR2 sequences are KGHSH and LQKENI. The CDR3 runs to 13 residues.

This chain links TRBV10-3 with TRBJ2-3, with TRBD1 as a possible D gene (5 bases). V was trimmed by 3 bases and J by 3 bases, leaving 13 bases between them. The CDR3 extends over 15 amino acids. The V gene's germline CDR1 is ENHRY and CDR2 SYGVKD. For the CDR3, the DNA is TGTGCCATCAGTGAAGGTCAGGGTCAGACAGATACGCAGTATTTT. This encodes CAISEGQGQTDTQYF.

This clonotype was counted at least ten times. The J gene is TRBJ2-3, the V gene TRBV5-1; D is undetermined. Germline V gene lookup returns CDR1 SGHRS and CDR2 YFSETQ. This CDR3 is 13 amino acids long. Trimming shortened V by 1 base and J by 2 bases, and 5 bases separated the two germline ends. CDR3 amino acids: CASSLIPTDTQYF. CDR3 sequence (DNA): TGCGCCAGCAGCTTGATCCCCACAGATACGCAGTATTTT.

The rearrangement links TRBV4-2 to TRBJ1-2; unclear D gene. This CDR3 has 17 residues. Germline V gives CDR1 LGHNA, CDR2 YNFKEQ. V lost 0 bases and J lost 5, with 19 bases in between. The CDR3 bases are TGTGCCAGCAGCCAAGAGAGAGGGAGGTCTCTCTTATATGGCTACACCTTC. The encoded protein is CASSQERGRSLLYGYTF.

The rearrangement uses TRBV4-2 and TRBJ2-3; no clear D. Germline V gene lookup returns CDR1 LGHNA and CDR2 YNFKEQ. With 5 bases removed from V and 7 bases from J, the gap between germline ends came to 10 bases. CDR3 length: 12 residues. CDR3 amino acids: CASSFDPNTQYF. The CDR3 DNA follows: TGTGCCAGCAGCTTCGATCCGAATACGCAGTATTTT.

This clonotype was observed at least ten times. The gene calls are TRBV6-4 and TRBJ2-3; 7 bases align to TRBD2. Germline lookup yields CDR1 MRHNA and CDR2 SNTAGT. V lost 5 bases to trimming and J lost 1 base; unmatched junction nucleotides: 9. The CDR3 covers 16 residues. Written as DNA, the CDR3 is TGTGCCAGCAGTTCCTCCGGGACTAAAGGCACAGATACGCAGTATTTT. As protein: CASSSSGTKGTDTQYF.